The next 18 T cell receptor beta chains were all read from a single sample in a study of blood T cells in healthy people across ages. Together with a sample-barcoded 5' primer, a J-beta primer mix was included in a second PCR lasting about 7 to 11 cycles. TCRdb itself ran the 5' RACE reads through MiXCR, one entry per CDR3 protein. Found here are around 990,000 distinct CDR3 sequences, more than 30% of them singletons; the top ten hold around 13%. The sample was blood. The source of these receptors is a man aged 18 to 30 in good health.

There are a few counts of this clonotype. The rearrangement joins TRBV10-3 to TRBJ2-3; 11 nucleotides line up with TRBD2. Trimming removed 0 bases from V and 5 bases from J; junction bases left unmatched: 4. CDR3 length: 16 residues. From germline, CDR1 is ENHRY and CDR2 SYGVKD. DNA of the CDR3: TGTGCCATCAGTGAGTCGCTAGCGGGGGGAAGAGATACGCAGTATTTT. It yields the protein CAISESLAGGRDTQYF.

This clonotype was counted at least ten times. The chain has TRBV12-3 or TRBV12-4 and TRBJ1-2; 7 bases are shared with TRBD1. V dropped 7 bases and J dropped 3; count of bases not matched to a gene: 5. This CDR3 is 13 amino acids long. CDR3 in DNA: TGTGCCAGCACCCTGGACAGGTACTATGGCTACACCTTC. Amino acid sequence: CASTLDRYYGYTF.

The rearrangement links TRBV20-1 to TRBJ2-5; 8 bases map to TRBD2. CDR1 is DFQATT and CDR2 is SNEGSKA in the germline V gene (reference sequence). CDR3 length: 13 residues. J was trimmed by 4 bases and V by 3 bases; bases with no gene match: 4. CDR3 in DNA: TGCAGTGCTAGTACTCGGGGGGGAGAGACCCAGTACTTC. Encoded protein: CSASTRGGETQYF.

The sample holds a few counts of this clonotype. V and J are TRBV15 and TRBJ1-1, with 7 bases identical to TRBD1. CDR1 is LNHNV and CDR2 is YYDKDF in the germline V gene (reference sequence). The length of the CDR3 is 13 residues. V trimming: 8 bases; J trimming: 0 bases; junction bases outside the gene matches: 3. The CDR3 protein is CATSGTVNTEAFF. CDR3 coding DNA: TGTGCCACCTCCGGGACAGTGAACACTGAAGCTTTCTTT.

In its sample, this clonotype was seen a few times. The chain carries TRBV9 and TRBJ1-1, with TRBD1 as a possible D gene (5 bases). This CDR3 is built from 15 residues. Trimming removed 4 bases from V and 0 bases from J, with 13 bases in between. CDR1 and CDR2 (germline): SGDLS, YYNGEE. DNA for the CDR3: TGTGCCAGCAGCACCCAATGGGGGGTGAACACTGAAGCTTTCTTT. Amino acids: CASSTQWGVNTEAFF.

This clonotype has just a few counts. The DNA for the CDR3 is TGTGCCAGCAGTTCGACTAGCGGGGGAGTAGTATATACGCAGTATTTT. Amino acid sequence: CASSSTSGGVVYTQYF. The chain joins TRBV12-3 or TRBV12-4 to TRBJ2-3; 12 bases are shared with TRBD2. V lost 4 bases, J lost 7 bases, and 9 bases stayed unmatched. The CDR3 totals 16 residues.

Details on this clonotype: One junction end disagrees with the germline gene, perhaps due to a read error. The gene calls are TRBV9 and TRBJ1-4, with unresolved D. The germline V gene encodes CDR1 SGDLS and CDR2 YYNGEE. The CDR3 extends over 15 amino acids. The CDR3: CASSVATGLNEELFF. CDR3 DNA sequence: TGTGCCAGCAGCGTAGCCACGGGGTTGAATGAAGAACTGTTTTTT.

V and J are TRBV25-1 and TRBJ1-1, with D possibly matching TRBD1 (6 bases). V lost 4 bases to trimming and J lost 0 bases, with 12 bases between them. The CDR3 is made up of 15 amino acids. Germline CDR1 and CDR2: MGHDK and SYGVNS. CDR3 residues: CASSARGFMNTEAFF. Written as DNA, the CDR3 is TGTGCCAGCAGTGCCAGGGGCTTCATGAACACTGAAGCTTTCTTT.

The CDR3 region has the DNA TGCGCCAGCAGCCACAGGGCGATAGGGACAGATACGCAGTATTTT. It yields the protein CASSHRAIGTDTQYF. The gene calls are TRBV4-1 and TRBJ2-3; a possible D gene is TRBD1 (5 bases). CDR1 is MGHRA and CDR2 is YSYEKL in the germline V gene. V lost 3 bases, J lost 3 bases, and 13 bases lay in between. This CDR3 has 15 residues.

This clonotype has at least ten counts. The rearrangement uses TRBV4-1 and TRBJ2-3, with D uncertain. The V end was cut by 0 bases, the J end by 8 bases, with 12 bases between. This CDR3 has 14 residues. Per germline, CDR1 MGHRA and CDR2 YSYEKL. CDR3 region: CASSQEARWGTQYF. The CDR3 DNA follows: TGCGCCAGCAGCCAAGAGGCCCGTTGGGGTACGCAGTATTTT.

This clonotype occurred once. The chain is built from TRBV2 and TRBJ2-7, with D possibly matching TRBD2 (5 bases). The tail of the sequence fits TRBJ2-5 better, so the J call may be wrong. The germline V gene encodes CDR1 SNHLY and CDR2 FYNNEI. The CDR3 extends over 15 amino acids. CDR3 loop: CASSSTGNQARTQYF. The CDR3, as DNA: TGTGCCAGCAGTTCGACCGGGAACCAGGCGAGGACCCAGTACTTC.

J is TRBJ2-3 and V is TRBV2; D is undetermined. Per the germline V gene, CDR1 is SNHLY and CDR2 is FYNNEI. The CDR3 spans 13 residues. The ends were cut back, 3 bases at V and 3 bases at J, with 7 bases in the middle. The CDR3 DNA follows: TGTGCCAGCAGTGACAGGAGAACAGATACGCAGTATTTT. It is translated as CASSDRRTDTQYF.

The chain couples TRBV27 to TRBJ1-4, with D hard to call. The CDR3 spans 13 residues. V was pared by 3 bases and J by 7 bases, with 9 bases between. Germline V gene data show CDR1 as MNHEY and CDR2 as SMNVEV (reference sequence). This CDR3 is CASSFSGFEKLFF. CDR3 coding DNA: TGTGCCAGCAGTTTTTCGGGATTTGAAAAACTGTTTTTT.

The CDR3 region is CANSLRNTEAFF. The CDR3 DNA sequence: TGTGCCAACAGCCTCAGGAACACTGAAGCTTTCTTT. The genes are TRBV2 and TRBJ1-1; D is ambiguous. This CDR3 contains 12 residues. In germline, CDR1 is SNHLY, CDR2 FYNNEI. Trimming cost V 10 bases and J 1 base, with 10 bases left between them.

V gene TRBV10-3 combines with J gene TRBJ1-1; D gene ambiguous. Germline V lookup: CDR1 ENHRY, CDR2 SYGVKD. The CDR3 is made up of 13 amino acids. V gave up 0 bases and J gave up 6 bases, with 8 bases separating them. The CDR3 sequence is CAISESIDSEAFF. The CDR3 DNA reads TGTGCCATCAGTGAGTCGATTGACTCTGAAGCTTTCTTT.

V usage is TRBV9 and J usage is TRBJ2-4; D might be TRBD2 (5 bases). With the DNA end fitting TRBJ2-5 better, the J assignment may be wrong. From germline, CDR1 is SGDLS and CDR2 YYNGEE. The CDR3 has 13 residues. DNA of the CDR3: TGTGCCAGCAGCACTAGACCACAAGAGACCCAGTACTTC. This codes for CASSTRPQETQYF.

This clonotype was picked up a small number of times. V usage is TRBV5-1 and J usage is TRBJ2-5, with a possible D match to TRBD2 (5 bases). The V end lost 6 bases, the J end lost 1 base, and 10 bases lay between the germline ends. Germline V lookup: CDR1 SGHRS, CDR2 YFSETQ. This CDR3 comprises 13 residues. The CDR3, as DNA: TGCGCCAGCAATGGAGGCCCCCAAGAGACCCAGTACTTC. Protein sequence: CASNGGPQETQYF.

This chain joins TRBV28 and TRBJ2-5; no definite D call. V lost 3 bases, J lost 11 bases, and 13 bases lay in between. From germline, CDR1 is MDHEN and CDR2 SYDVKM. The CDR3 loop spans 12 amino acids. As DNA, the CDR3 is TGTGCCAGCAGTTTCTCAGATCGTGAGCAGTACTTC. Encoded protein: CASSFSDREQYF.